Each of the 28 T cell receptor beta chains below was sequenced from the same sample in a study of T cells in Graves' hyperthyroidism and ophthalmopathy. Researchers amplified the TCR beta CDR3 regions from RNA transcripts. TCR CDR3 underwent first-round RT-PCR with the HTBI primer set. TCRdb fed the multiplex PCR reads into MiXCR, producing one record per CDR3 protein. The repertoire holds roughly 500,000 distinct CDR3 sequences, around 13% seen once, with more than 4.5% in the top ten. Sequenced material: blood. The receptor source for this set is a woman aged 25 to 39 with Graves' hyperthyroidism that later progressed to Graves' ophthalmopathy.

This chain links TRBV3-1 with TRBJ2-7; D call uncertain. Trimming pared 2 bases from V and 2 bases from J, leaving 10 bases between. CDR3 length: 14 amino acids. Germline V gene data show CDR1 as LGHDT and CDR2 as YNNKEL (reference sequence). The CDR3 DNA reads TGTGCCAGCAGCCAATATAACGGGCCCTACGAGCAGTACTTC. It is translated as CASSQYNGPYEQYF.

Only a few counts were recorded for this clonotype. The chain couples TRBV6-2 or TRBV6-3 to TRBJ1-1; TRBD1 might be the D (6 bases). Looked up from germline, CDR1 is MNHEY and CDR2 is SVGEGT. CDR3 length: 13 residues. V lost 10 bases, J lost 0 bases, and 12 bases lay in between. The DNA for the CDR3 is TGTGCCATTACGGGACAAATGAACACTGAAGCTTTCTTT. Translated: CAITGQMNTEAFF.

This clonotype was seen repeatedly, ten times or more. The genes are TRBV19 and TRBJ1-1; tentatively, D is TRBD1 (5 bases). Trimming pared 7 bases from V and 1 base from J, leaving 10 bases between. The CDR3 consists of 13 residues. Germline CDR1 and CDR2: LNHDA and SQIVND (reference sequence). In nucleotides, the CDR3 is TGTGCCAGTAATGTCGGACAGAACACTGAAGCTTTCTTT. It is translated as CASNVGQNTEAFF.

This clonotype has at least ten counts. This sequence joins TRBV28 and TRBJ2-7, with 9 positions matching TRBD2. CDR3 length: 15 amino acids. V lost 6 bases and J lost 1; bases outside the gene matches: 7. Looked up from germline, CDR1 is MDHEN and CDR2 is SYDVKM. The CDR3 reads CASRLSGSQSYEQYF. The CDR3 DNA is TGTGCCAGCAGACTTAGCGGGAGCCAGTCCTACGAGCAGTACTTC.

This clonotype was found many times. The rearrangement links TRBV7-2 to TRBJ2-3, with D possibly being TRBD2 (5 bases). Germline CDR1 SGHTA, CDR2 FQGNSA. The CDR3 loop spans 14 amino acids. The V and J ends lost 5 bases and 4 bases respectively, with 13 bases between them. The CDR3 protein is CASSPSEGSDTQYF. The CDR3 DNA reads TGTGCCAGCAGCCCTTCTGAGGGCTCAGATACGCAGTATTTT.

This clonotype was observed many times. The chain joins TRBV19 to TRBJ2-1; D possibly uses TRBD1 or TRBD2 (5 bases each). Germline V lookup: CDR1 LNHDA, CDR2 SQIVND (reference sequence). Trimming shortened V by 6 bases and J by 7 bases, and 22 bases separated the two germline ends. This CDR3 is 16 amino acids long. CDR3 sequence reads: CASSRLGGVGGNEQFF. In DNA, the CDR3 is TGTGCCAGTAGCCGGCTTGGGGGAGTAGGCGGTAATGAGCAGTTCTTC.

The V gene is TRBV10-3, the J gene TRBJ2-1; tentatively, D is TRBD1 (6 bases). The germline V gene has CDR1 ENHRY and CDR2 SYGVKD. The CDR3 has 14 amino acids. Deletions cut 5 bases from V and 8 bases from J, with 16 bases between. The CDR3 loop reads CAISRDVQGYEQFF. The CDR3 DNA is TGTGCCATCAGTCGGGACGTCCAGGGGTATGAGCAGTTCTTC.

This clonotype was found a few times. V gene TRBV27 combines with J gene TRBJ2-3; 7 bases align to TRBD2. Germline CDR1 is MNHEY and CDR2 is SMNVEV (reference sequence). V trimming: 2 bases; J trimming: 9 bases; junction bases outside the gene matches: 23. The CDR3 is 19 residues long. CDR3 sequence (DNA): TGTGCCAGCAGTTTAGGAGCGGGACGAACCCTGGCACTTCCAAGGACGCAGTATTTT. Translation: CASSLGAGRTLALPRTQYF.

This clonotype was counted a single time. Its ends do not fully match the called genes, so a read error is possible. V usage is TRBV28 and J usage is TRBJ1-6; D remains unclear. The CDR3 length is 17 residues. Germline lookup yields CDR1 MDHEN and CDR2 SYDVKM. CDR3 in amino acids: CASSLAQLSSDNSPLHF. Written as DNA, the CDR3 is TGTGCCAGCAGTTTGGCGCAGTTGAGCTCCGATAATTCACCCCTCCACTTT. Complete variable domain (other parts from reference TRBV28 and TRBJ1-6): DVKVTQSSRYLVKRTGEKVFLECVQDMDHENMFWYRQDPGLGLRLIYFSYDVKMKEKGDIPEGYSVSREKKERFSLILESASTNQTSMYLCASSLAQLSSDNSPLHFGNGTRLTVT.

This clonotype occurred many times. The chain combines TRBV12-5 with TRBJ2-2; 8 nucleotides match TRBD1. The V gene end was trimmed by 4 bases and the J gene end by 5 bases; junction bases not matched to a gene: 9. The V gene's germline CDR1 is LGHNT and CDR2 FRNRAP. This CDR3 region has 16 residues. The CDR3 loop reads CASGSWTGKGTGELFF. The CDR3 nucleotides are TGTGCTAGTGGTTCCTGGACAGGGAAGGGAACCGGGGAGCTGTTTTTT.

This chain connects TRBV20-1 to TRBJ2-3, with D possibly matching TRBD1 (6 bases). This CDR3 comprises 15 residues. The germline V gene has CDR1 DFQATT and CDR2 SNEGSKA (reference sequence). V shed 0 bases and J shed 2 bases, with 12 bases lying between them. CDR3 loop: CSARDPGQSTDTQYF. DNA for the CDR3: TGCAGTGCTAGAGATCCCGGACAGTCCACAGATACGCAGTATTTT.

This clonotype was recorded at least ten times. The chain has TRBV29-1 and TRBJ2-4; D could derive from TRBD1 or TRBD2 (6 bases each). V dropped 6 bases and J dropped 1 base, with 10 bases sitting between them. The CDR3 totals 13 residues. The V gene's germline CDR1 is SQVTM and CDR2 ANQGSEA. For the CDR3, the DNA is TGCAGCGTGCTAGGGGGGGCCAAAAACATTCAGTACTTC. Amino acids: CSVLGGAKNIQYF.

In DNA form, the CDR3 reads TGTGCCTGGGGCCACCCCGCGTACGAGCAGTACTTC. Residues: CAWGHPAYEQYF. V and J are TRBV30 and TRBJ2-7, with D unresolved. CDR3 length: 12 residues. Germline CDR1 reads GTSNPN; CDR2 reads SVGIG (reference sequence). V was cut by 5 bases and J by 4 bases, with 12 bases left in between.

This clonotype has more than one count but fewer than ten. The chain joins TRBV20-1 to TRBJ2-7, with D tentatively TRBD2 (5 bases). Trimming took off 1 base at V and 4 bases at J, with 14 bases between the two ends. The CDR3 contains 14 residues. The V gene's germline CDR1 is DFQATT and CDR2 SNEGSKA (reference sequence). CDR3 region: CSARGTTGNYEQYF. The CDR3 DNA sequence: TGCAGTGCTAGAGGTACTACGGGAAATTACGAGCAGTACTTC.

As concerns this clonotype: A much larger clone is a single base away; this may be a read error. A read error is likely, as this CDR3 ends without the conserved phenylalanine or tryptophan. The gene calls are TRBV7-2 and TRBJ2-5; 7 bases match TRBD2. This CDR3 contains 18 residues. The germline CDR1 and CDR2 sequences are SGHTA and FQGNSA. J was trimmed by 0 bases and V by 4 bases; bases with no gene match: 14. CDR3 sequence: CASSSLGRAGPYQETQYL. The CDR3 DNA follows: TGTGCCAGCAGCTCCCTGGGGAGAGCGGGACCCTACCAAGAGACCCAGTACCTC.

The sample holds a few counts of this clonotype. The chain is built from TRBV6-2 or TRBV6-3 and TRBJ1-2; no firm D call. Germline CDR1 MNHEY, CDR2 SVGEGT. The V end lost 5 bases, the J end lost 8 bases, and 15 bases lay between the germline ends. CDR3 size: 13 residues. CDR3 protein: CASSQLELGGYTF. As DNA, the CDR3 is TGTGCCAGCAGTCAATTGGAACTCGGGGGCTACACCTTC.

This clonotype has just a few counts. An end of the junction differs from the germline gene, which may be a read error. V and J are TRBV27 and TRBJ1-1; TRBD1 aligns across 7 bases. Germline V gene lookup returns CDR1 MNHEY and CDR2 SMNVEV (reference sequence). The CDR3 is made up of 14 amino acids. The CDR3 protein is CAGSLRGGNTEAFF. CDR3 bases: TGTGCCGGCAGCCTCAGGGGGGGAAACACTGAAGCTTTCTTT.

Remarks on this clonotype: This may be a read error, as it is one base from a much larger clone. V usage is TRBV12-3 or TRBV12-4 and J usage is TRBJ2-7; the match to TRBD1 covers 7 bases. This CDR3 contains 14 residues. The CDR3 DNA sequence: TGTGCCATCAGTGAGGACAGGAGCTCCTACGAGCTGTACTTC. It translates to CAISEDRSSYELYF.

This clonotype was seen repeatedly, ten times or more. V usage is TRBV9 and J usage is TRBJ2-7; TRBD1 might be the D (5 bases). The CDR3 runs to 16 residues. Germline V gene data show CDR1 as SGDLS and CDR2 as YYNGEE. The V gene lost 4 bases and the J gene lost 5 bases, with 22 bases spanning the gap. The CDR3 nucleotides are TGTGCCAGCAGCCCATTCATAGGGGTTAGCACTGACGAGCAGTACTTC. It is translated as CASSPFIGVSTDEQYF.

This clonotype showed up many times. V gene TRBV6-1 combines with J gene TRBJ1-5, with D perhaps matching TRBD1 (5 bases). Trimming left V 9 bases short and J 1 base short, with 10 bases between. The germline CDR1 and CDR2 sequences are MNHNS and SASEGT. The CDR3 spans 13 residues. CDR3 coding DNA: TGTGCCAGAAGGGGCCAAAGCAATCAGCCCCAGCATTTT. This sequence encodes CARRGQSNQPQHF.

This clonotype was recorded many times. This chain uses TRBV29-1 with TRBJ1-1, with a possible D match to TRBD1 (5 bases). Trimming removed 4 bases at V and 3 bases at J, with 18 bases between. Germline loops: CDR1 SQVTM, CDR2 ANQGSEA. The CDR3 covers 15 residues. The CDR3: CSVVLGRRGDTEAFF. Written as DNA, the CDR3 is TGCAGCGTTGTATTGGGACGGAGGGGTGACACTGAAGCTTTCTTT.

This clonotype has a handful of counts. The rearrangement links TRBV30 to TRBJ2-5; TRBD2 is a possible D gene (5 bases). From germline, CDR1 is GTSNPN and CDR2 SVGIG (reference sequence). The V end was cut by 0 bases, the J end by 5 bases, with 16 bases between. The CDR3 has 15 residues. This chain's CDR3 is CAWSVLRETGETQYF. CDR3 coding DNA: TGTGCCTGGAGTGTACTGAGGGAGACGGGGGAGACCCAGTACTTC.

The J gene is TRBJ2-7, the V gene TRBV19, with a weak D call TRBD2 (5 bases). This CDR3 spans 14 amino acids. V dropped 8 bases and J dropped 2 bases, with 16 bases sitting between them. Per germline, CDR1 LNHDA and CDR2 SQIVND (reference sequence). The CDR3 nucleotides are TGTGCCAGTTCTACGGACGGGGATCCCTACGAGCAGTACTTC. Residues: CASSTDGDPYEQYF.

This clonotype was seen ten or more times. This rearrangement joins TRBV20-1 to TRBJ2-2; TRBD2 aligns across 8 bases. Germline CDR1 is DFQATT and CDR2 is SNEGSKA (reference sequence). J was trimmed by 4 bases and V by 5 bases; bases with no gene match: 6. The CDR3 is 14 amino acids. The CDR3 loop is CSAYLSGSTGELFF. The CDR3 DNA is TGCAGTGCTTACTTAAGCGGGAGCACCGGGGAGCTGTTTTTT.

This clonotype was counted at least ten times. The chain combines TRBV28 with TRBJ2-7; D gene ambiguous. The V and J ends lost 2 bases and 8 bases respectively, with 19 bases between them. The germline V gene encodes CDR1 MDHEN and CDR2 SYDVKM. The CDR3 is 15 amino acids. CDR3 in DNA: TGTGCCAGCAGTTTACGGACCGAGACTCCTTTGCAGCAGTACTTC. It yields the protein CASSLRTETPLQQYF.

A few counts support this clonotype. The junction departs from germline at one end; a sequencing error may be responsible. The gene calls are TRBV11-3 and TRBJ2-1; D gene uncertain. The CDR3 totals 16 residues. Per germline, CDR1 SGHNT and CDR2 YENEEA. The CDR3 DNA follows: TGTGCCAGCAGTCAAACGTGGGGAAGCTCCTACAATGAACAGTTCTTC. Protein sequence: CASSQTWGSSYNEQFF.

This clonotype was counted ten times or more. This rearrangement joins TRBV12-3 or TRBV12-4 to TRBJ1-3; TRBD1 is a possible D gene (6 bases). This CDR3 region has 16 residues. The V end lost 5 bases, the J end lost 0 bases, and 14 bases lay between the germline ends. In DNA form, the CDR3 reads TGTGCCAGCAGTCCCCGGACAGTGAGCTCTGGAAACACCATATATTTT. Translated: CASSPRTVSSGNTIYF.

The sample holds many counts of this clonotype. The gene calls are TRBV20-1 and TRBJ1-1; D might be TRBD1 (6 bases). The germline V and J ends were trimmed by 0 bases and 2 bases, with 10 bases remaining between them. CDR1 DFQATT and CDR2 SNEGSKA come from the germline V gene (reference sequence). The CDR3 covers 14 residues. The CDR3 is CSAREGASNTEAFF. The CDR3 coding sequence is TGCAGTGCTAGAGAGGGGGCCTCAAACACTGAAGCTTTCTTT.